The T cell receptor beta chain under discussion was sequenced for a study of T cell responses to AZD1222 COVID-19 vaccine. Repertoires were generated with immunoSEQ multiplex PCR, while TCRdb's copy carries only in-frame clones and drops some. The sample contains 100,000 to 150,000 clones, roughly 90% of which appear only once. The CDR3 has 17 amino acids. V was clipped by 4 bases and J by 4 bases; unmatched bases: 7. In germline, CDR1 is MGHRA, CDR2 YSYEKL. V gene TRBV4-1 combines with J gene TRBJ2-2, with 12 bases lining up with TRBD1. The sample was peripheral blood, taken on day 0 of AZD1222 vaccination. This receptor was identified in an adult in good health. CDR3 in amino acids: CASSPMGTGGLTGELFF. In DNA form, the CDR3 reads TGCGCCAGCAGCCCAATGGGGACAGGGGGCCTCACCGGGGAGCTGTTTTTT.